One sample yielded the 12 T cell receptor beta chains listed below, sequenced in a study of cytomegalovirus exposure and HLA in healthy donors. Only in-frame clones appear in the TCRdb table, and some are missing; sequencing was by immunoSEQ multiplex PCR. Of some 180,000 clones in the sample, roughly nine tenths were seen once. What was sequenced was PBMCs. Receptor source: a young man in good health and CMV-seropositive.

The CDR3 DNA is TGTGCCAGCAGCTACATCAGGGTAGAGAATGGGGAAAAACTGTTTTTT. Translation: CASSYIRVENGEKLFF. The gene calls are TRBV5-8 and TRBJ1-4, with a weak D call TRBD1 (5 bases). Trimming shortened V by 3 bases and J by 8 bases, and 20 bases separated the two germline ends. The CDR3 is made up of 16 amino acids. Germline V lookup: CDR1 SGHTS, CDR2 YDEGEE. Variable domain in full (rest from reference TRBV5-8 and TRBJ1-4): EAGVTQSPTHLIKTRGQQATLRCSPISGHTSVYWYQQALGLGLQFLLWYDEGEERNRGNFPPRFSGRQFPNYSSELNVNALELEDSALYLCASSYIRVENGEKLFFGSGTQLSVL.

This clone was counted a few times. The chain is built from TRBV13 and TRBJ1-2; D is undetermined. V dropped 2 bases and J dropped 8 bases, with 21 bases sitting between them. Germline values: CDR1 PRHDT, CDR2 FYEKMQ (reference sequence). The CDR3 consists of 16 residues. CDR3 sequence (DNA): TGTGCCAGCAGCTTAAGATATCGAGGTCCCTCCGAGGGCTACACCTTC. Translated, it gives CASSLRYRGPSEGYTF.

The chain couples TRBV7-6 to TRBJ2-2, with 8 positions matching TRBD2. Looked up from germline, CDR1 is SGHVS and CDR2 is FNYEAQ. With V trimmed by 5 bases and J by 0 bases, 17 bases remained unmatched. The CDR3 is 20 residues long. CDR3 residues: CASSRSFEAGAITNTGELFF. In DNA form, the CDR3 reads TGTGCCAGCAGCCGGAGCTTCGAAGCGGGAGCCATAACGAACACCGGGGAGCTGTTTTTT. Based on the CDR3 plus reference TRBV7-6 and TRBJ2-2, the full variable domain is GAGVSQSPRYKVTKRGQDVALRCDPISGHVSLYWYRQALGQGPEFLTYFNYEAQQDKSGLPNDRFSAERPEGSISTLTIQRTEQRDSAMYRCASSRSFEAGAITNTGELFFGEGSRLTVL.

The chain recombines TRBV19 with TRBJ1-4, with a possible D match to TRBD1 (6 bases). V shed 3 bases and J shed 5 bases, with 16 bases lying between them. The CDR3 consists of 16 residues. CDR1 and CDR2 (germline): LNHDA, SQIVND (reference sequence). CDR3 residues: CASSIFSDSTNEKLFF. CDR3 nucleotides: TGTGCCAGTAGTATCTTCTCGGACAGCACAAATGAAAAACTGTTTTTT.

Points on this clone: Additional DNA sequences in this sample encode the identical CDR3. CDR3 nucleotide sequence: TGTGCCAGCAGTTTAGGGCTCGGCAATCAGCCCCAGCATTTT. Protein: CASSLGLGNQPQHF. The chain is built from TRBV6-5 and TRBJ1-5, with D unclear. The CDR3 extends over 14 amino acids. CDR1 and CDR2 (germline): MNHEY, SVGAGI. Between the trimmed V and J ends, which lost 4 bases and 2 bases, there was a span of 9 bases.

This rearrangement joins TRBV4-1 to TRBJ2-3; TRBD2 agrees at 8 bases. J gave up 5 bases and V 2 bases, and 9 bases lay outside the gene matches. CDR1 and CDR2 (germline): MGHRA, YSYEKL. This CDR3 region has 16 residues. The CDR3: CASSQTGAGAEDTQYF. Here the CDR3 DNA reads TGCGCCAGCAGCCAAACGGGAGCGGGGGCTGAAGATACGCAGTATTTT.

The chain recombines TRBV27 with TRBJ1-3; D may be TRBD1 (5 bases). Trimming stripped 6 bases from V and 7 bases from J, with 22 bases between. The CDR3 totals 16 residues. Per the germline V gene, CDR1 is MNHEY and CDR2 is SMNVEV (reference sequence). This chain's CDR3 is CASRRAWDSGSNTIYF. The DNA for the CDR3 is TGTGCCAGCAGACGGGCGTGGGACTCCGGTTCGAACACCATATATTTT.

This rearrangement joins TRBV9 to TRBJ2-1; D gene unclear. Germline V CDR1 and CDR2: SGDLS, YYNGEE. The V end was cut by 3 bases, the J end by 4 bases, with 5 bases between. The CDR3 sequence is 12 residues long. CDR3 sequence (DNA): TGTGCCAGCAGCGGGTTTTACAATGAGCAGTTCTTC. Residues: CASSGFYNEQFF. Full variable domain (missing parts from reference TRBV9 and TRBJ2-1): DSGVTQTPKHLITATGQRVTLRCSPRSGDLSVYWYQQSLDQGLQFLIQYYNGEERAKGNILERFSAQQFPDLHSELNLSSLELGDSALYFCASSGFYNEQFFGPGTRLTVL.

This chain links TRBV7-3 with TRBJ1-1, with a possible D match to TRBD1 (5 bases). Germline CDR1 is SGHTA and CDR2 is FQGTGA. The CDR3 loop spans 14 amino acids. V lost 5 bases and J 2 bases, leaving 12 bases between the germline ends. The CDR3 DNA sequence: TGTGCCAGCAGCCTCGCGCAGGGAAACACTGAAGCTTTCTTT. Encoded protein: CASSLAQGNTEAFF.

CDR3 loop: CSAVHPDFYEQYF. CDR3 coding DNA: TGCAGCGCCGTCCACCCAGATTTCTACGAGCAGTACTTC. The chain couples TRBV29-1 to TRBJ2-7; D unresolved. V lost 7 bases and J lost 3, with 16 bases in between. From germline, CDR1 is SQVTM and CDR2 ANQGSEA. The CDR3 has 13 residues.

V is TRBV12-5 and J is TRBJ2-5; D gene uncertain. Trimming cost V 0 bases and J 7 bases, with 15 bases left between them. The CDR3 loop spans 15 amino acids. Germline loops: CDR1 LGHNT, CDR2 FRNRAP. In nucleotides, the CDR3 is TGTGCTAGTGGTTTGGTACTTAACGGCCCGCGGACCCAGTACTTC. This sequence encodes CASGLVLNGPRTQYF.

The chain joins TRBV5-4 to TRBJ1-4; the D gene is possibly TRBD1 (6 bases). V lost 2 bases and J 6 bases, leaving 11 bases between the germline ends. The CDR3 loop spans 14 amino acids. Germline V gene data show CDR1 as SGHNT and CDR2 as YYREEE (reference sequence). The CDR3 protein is CASSFGGRYEKLFF. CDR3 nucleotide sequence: TGTGCCAGCAGCTTCGGGGGGCGTTATGAAAAACTGTTTTTT.